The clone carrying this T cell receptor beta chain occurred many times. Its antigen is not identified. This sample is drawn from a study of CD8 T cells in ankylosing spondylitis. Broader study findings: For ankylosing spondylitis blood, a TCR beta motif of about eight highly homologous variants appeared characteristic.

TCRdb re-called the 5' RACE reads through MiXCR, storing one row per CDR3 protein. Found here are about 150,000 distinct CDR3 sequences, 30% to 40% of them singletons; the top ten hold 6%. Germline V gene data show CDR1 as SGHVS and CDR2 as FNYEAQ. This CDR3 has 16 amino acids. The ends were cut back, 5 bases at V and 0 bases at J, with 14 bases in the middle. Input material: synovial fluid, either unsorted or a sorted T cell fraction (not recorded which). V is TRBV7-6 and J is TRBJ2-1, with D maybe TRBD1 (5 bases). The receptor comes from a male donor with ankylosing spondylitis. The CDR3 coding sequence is TGTGCCAGCAGCCCCCCGGTAACAGGCTCCTACAATGAGCAGTTCTTC. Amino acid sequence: CASSPPVTGSYNEQFF.